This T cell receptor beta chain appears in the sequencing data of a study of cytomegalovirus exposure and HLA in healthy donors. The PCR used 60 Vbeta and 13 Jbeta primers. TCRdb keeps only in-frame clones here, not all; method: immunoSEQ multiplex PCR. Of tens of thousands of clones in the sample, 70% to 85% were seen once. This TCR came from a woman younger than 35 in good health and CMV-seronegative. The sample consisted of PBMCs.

CDR3 nucleotide sequence: TGTGCCAGCAGCCACCCACTAGTGCCCGAAGTGGAGACCCAGTACTTC. Amino acids: CASSHPLVPEVETQYF. The V call is TRBV14, the J call TRBJ2-5; possible D gene TRBD2, 5 bases. The CDR3 is made up of 16 amino acids. Germline values: CDR1 SGHDN, CDR2 FVKESK. Trimming pared 3 bases from V and 5 bases from J, leaving 19 bases between.